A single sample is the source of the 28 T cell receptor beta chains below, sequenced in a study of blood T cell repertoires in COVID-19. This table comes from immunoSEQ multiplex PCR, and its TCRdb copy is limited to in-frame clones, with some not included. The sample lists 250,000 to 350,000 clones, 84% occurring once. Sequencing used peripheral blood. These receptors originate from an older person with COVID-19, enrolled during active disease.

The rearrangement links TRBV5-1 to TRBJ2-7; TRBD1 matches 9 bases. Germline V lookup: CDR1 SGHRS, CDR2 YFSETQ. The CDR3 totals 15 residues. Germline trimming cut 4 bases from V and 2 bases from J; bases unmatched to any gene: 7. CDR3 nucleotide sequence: TGCGCCAGCAGCGCGGGGGACAGGGCTACCTACGAGCAGTACTTC. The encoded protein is CASSAGDRATYEQYF.

The CDR3 DNA reads as TGTGCCACCAGCAGAGACAGGGGCAATCAGCCCCAGCATTTT. Protein sequence: CATSRDRGNQPQHF. V and J are TRBV15 and TRBJ1-5; perhaps TRBD1 as D (5 bases). The CDR3 is 14 amino acids. Trimming removed 0 bases at V and 2 bases at J, with 5 bases between. Looked up from germline, CDR1 is LNHNV and CDR2 is YYDKDF (reference sequence).

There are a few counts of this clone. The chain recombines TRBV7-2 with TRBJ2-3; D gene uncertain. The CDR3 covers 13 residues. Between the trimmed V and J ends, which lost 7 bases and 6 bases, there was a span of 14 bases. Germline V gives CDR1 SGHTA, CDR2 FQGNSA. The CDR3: CASTPTLRDTQYF. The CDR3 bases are TGTGCCAGCACGCCCACCCTACGGGATACGCAGTATTTT. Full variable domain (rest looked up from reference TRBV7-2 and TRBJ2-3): GAGVSQSPSNKVTEKGKDVELRCDPISGHTALYWYRQSLGQGLEFLIYFQGNSAPDKSGLPSDRFSAERTGGSVSTLTIQRTQQEDSAVYLCASTPTLRDTQYFGPGTRLTVL.

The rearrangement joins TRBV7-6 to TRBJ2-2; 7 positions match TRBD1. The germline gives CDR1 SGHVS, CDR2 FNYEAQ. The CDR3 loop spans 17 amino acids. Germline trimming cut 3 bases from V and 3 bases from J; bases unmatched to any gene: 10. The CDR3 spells CASSLPGGFFDTGELFF. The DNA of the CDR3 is TGTGCCAGCAGCTTGCCAGGGGGATTCTTTGACACCGGGGAGCTGTTTTTT.

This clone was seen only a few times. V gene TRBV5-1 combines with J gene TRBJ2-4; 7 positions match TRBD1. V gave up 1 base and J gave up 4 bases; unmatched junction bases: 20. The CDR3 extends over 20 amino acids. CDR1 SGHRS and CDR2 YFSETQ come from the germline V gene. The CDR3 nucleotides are TGCGCCAGCAGCTTGATTTCTCCGGGACAGACGATCCACGAAAAAAACATTCAGTACTTC. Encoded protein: CASSLISPGQTIHEKNIQYF.

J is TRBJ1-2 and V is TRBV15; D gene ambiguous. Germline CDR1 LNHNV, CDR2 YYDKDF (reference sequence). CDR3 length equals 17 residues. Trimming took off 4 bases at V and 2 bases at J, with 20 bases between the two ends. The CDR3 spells CATSNQAVVRRNYGYTF. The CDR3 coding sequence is TGTGCCACCAGCAACCAGGCAGTGGTACGCAGGAACTATGGCTACACCTTC.

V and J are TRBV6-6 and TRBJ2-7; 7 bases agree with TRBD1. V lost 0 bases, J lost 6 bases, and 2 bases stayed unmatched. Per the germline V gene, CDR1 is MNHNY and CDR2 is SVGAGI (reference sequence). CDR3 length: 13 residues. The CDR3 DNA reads TGTGCCAGCAGTTACTCCGACAGGGCCGAGCAGTACTTC. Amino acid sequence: CASSYSDRAEQYF.

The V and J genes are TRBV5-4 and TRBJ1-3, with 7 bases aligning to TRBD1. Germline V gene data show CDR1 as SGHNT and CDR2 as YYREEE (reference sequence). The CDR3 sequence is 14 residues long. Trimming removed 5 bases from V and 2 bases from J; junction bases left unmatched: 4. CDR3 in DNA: TGTGCCAGCAGTTTAAGGGGGCCTGGAAACACCATATATTTT. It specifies CASSLRGPGNTIYF.

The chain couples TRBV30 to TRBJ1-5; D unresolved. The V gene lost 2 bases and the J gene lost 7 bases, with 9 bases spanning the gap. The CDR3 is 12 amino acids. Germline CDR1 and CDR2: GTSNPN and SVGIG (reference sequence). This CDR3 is CAWSTGGQPQHF. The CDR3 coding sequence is TGTGCCTGGAGTACGGGTGGGCAGCCCCAGCATTTT.

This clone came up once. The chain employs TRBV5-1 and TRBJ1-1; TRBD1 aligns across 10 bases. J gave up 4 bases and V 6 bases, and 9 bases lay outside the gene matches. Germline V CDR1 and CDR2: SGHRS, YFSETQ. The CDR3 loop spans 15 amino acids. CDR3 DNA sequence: TGCGCCAGCAAGAACAGGACAGGGGGTAGCACTGAAGCTTTCTTT. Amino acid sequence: CASKNRTGGSTEAFF.

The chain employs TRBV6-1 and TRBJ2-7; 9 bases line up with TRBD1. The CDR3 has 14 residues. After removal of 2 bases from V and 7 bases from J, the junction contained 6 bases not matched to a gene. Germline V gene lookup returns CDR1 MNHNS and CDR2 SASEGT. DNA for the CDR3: TGTGCCAGCAGTGAAAGGGACAGGGTTTCGGAGCAGTACTTC. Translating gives CASSERDRVSEQYF.

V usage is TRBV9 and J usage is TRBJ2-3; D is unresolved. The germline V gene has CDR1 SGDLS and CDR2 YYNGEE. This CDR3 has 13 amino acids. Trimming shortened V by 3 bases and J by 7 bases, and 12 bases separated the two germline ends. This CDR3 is CASSETSKNTQYF. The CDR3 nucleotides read TGTGCCAGCAGCGAAACCTCTAAGAATACGCAGTATTTT.

The DNA of the CDR3 is TGTGCCAGCAGAAGGGAAAGCGGTGGCTACACCTTC. This gives the protein CASRRESGGYTF. The rearrangement links TRBV9 to TRBJ1-2; no reliable D call. The germline V and J ends were trimmed by 5 bases and 7 bases, with 12 bases remaining between them. CDR1 is SGDLS and CDR2 is YYNGEE in the germline V gene. There are 12 residues in the CDR3.

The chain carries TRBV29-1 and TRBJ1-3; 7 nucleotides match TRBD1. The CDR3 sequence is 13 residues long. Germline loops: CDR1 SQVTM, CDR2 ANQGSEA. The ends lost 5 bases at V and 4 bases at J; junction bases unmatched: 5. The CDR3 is CSVTGATGNTIYF. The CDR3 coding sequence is TGCAGCGTTACAGGGGCCACAGGAAACACCATATATTTT.

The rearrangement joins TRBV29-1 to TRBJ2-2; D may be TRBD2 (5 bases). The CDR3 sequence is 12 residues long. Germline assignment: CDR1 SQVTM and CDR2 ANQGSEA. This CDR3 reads CCLGEGTGELFF. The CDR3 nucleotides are TGCTGTTTAGGTGAGGGAACCGGGGAGCTGTTTTTT.

The CDR3 nucleotides are TGTGCCAGCAGTCCCGGGACTAGCGGGAGGGCCTACAATGAGCAGTTCTTC. It is translated as CASSPGTSGRAYNEQFF. The chain links TRBV6-6 to TRBJ2-1; 16 nucleotides align to TRBD2. J gave up 2 bases and V 5 bases, and 3 bases lay outside the gene matches. This CDR3 has 17 amino acids. CDR1 and CDR2 from the germline V gene are MNHNY and SVGAGI (reference sequence).

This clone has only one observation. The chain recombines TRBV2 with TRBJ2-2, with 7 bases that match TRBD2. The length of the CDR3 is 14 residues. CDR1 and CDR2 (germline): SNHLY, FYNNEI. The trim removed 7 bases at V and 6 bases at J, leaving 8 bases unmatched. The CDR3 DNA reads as TGTGCCAGCAATGGCGGGGGTTACGCCGGGGAGCTGTTTTTT. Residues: CASNGGGYAGELFF.

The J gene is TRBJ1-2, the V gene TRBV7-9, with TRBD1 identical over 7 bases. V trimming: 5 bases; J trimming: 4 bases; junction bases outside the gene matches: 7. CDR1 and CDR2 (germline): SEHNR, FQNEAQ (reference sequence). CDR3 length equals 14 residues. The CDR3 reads CASSPGTDFYGYTF. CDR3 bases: TGTGCCAGCAGCCCCGGGACAGACTTCTATGGCTACACCTTC.

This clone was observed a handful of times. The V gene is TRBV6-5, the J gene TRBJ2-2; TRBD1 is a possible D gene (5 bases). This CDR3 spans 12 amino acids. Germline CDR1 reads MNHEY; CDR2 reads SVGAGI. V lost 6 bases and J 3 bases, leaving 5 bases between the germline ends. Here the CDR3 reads CASSRDTGELFF. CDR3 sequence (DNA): TGTGCCAGCAGCAGGGACACCGGGGAGCTGTTTTTT.

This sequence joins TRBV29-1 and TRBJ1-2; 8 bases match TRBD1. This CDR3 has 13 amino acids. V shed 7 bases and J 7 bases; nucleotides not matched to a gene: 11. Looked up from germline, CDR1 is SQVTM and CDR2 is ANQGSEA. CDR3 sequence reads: CSGDLGTGTGYTF. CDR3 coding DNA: TGCAGCGGGGATCTCGGGACAGGAACTGGCTACACCTTC.

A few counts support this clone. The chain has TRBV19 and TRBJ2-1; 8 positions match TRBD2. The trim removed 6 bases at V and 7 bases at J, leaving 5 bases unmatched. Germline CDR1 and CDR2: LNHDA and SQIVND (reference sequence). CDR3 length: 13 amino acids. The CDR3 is CASSGRAPNEQFF. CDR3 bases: TGTGCCAGTAGCGGGAGGGCCCCTAATGAGCAGTTCTTC.

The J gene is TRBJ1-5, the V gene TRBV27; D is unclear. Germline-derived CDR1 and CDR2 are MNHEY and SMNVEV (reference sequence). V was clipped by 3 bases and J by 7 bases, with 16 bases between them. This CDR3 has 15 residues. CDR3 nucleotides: TGTGCCAGCAGTTTCACCAGGAATGTAGGACAGCCCCAGCATTTT. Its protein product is CASSFTRNVGQPQHF.

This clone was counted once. The CDR3 loop is CATSHREGYTF. The CDR3 DNA reads as TGTGCCACCAGCCACAGGGAGGGCTACACCTTC. This chain uses TRBV24-1 with TRBJ1-2; D might be TRBD1 (6 bases). The CDR3 loop spans 11 amino acids. Germline CDR1 and CDR2: KGHDR and SFDVKD. Trimming removed 7 bases from V and 8 bases from J, with 10 bases in between.

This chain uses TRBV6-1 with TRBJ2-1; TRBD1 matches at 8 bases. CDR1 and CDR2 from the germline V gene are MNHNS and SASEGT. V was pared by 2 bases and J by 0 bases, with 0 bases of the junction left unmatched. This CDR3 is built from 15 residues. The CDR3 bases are TGTGCCAGCAGTGAACAGGGGGCCTCCTACAATGAGCAGTTCTTC. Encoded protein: CASSEQGASYNEQFF.

Written as DNA, the CDR3 is TGTGCCAGCAGCCAAGTCCCGGTCTATGGCTACACCTTC. Protein: CASSQVPVYGYTF. The V and J genes are TRBV14 and TRBJ1-2; no reliable D call. This CDR3 region has 13 residues. Per germline, CDR1 SGHDN and CDR2 FVKESK. The ends were cut back, 1 base at V and 4 bases at J, with 7 bases in the middle.

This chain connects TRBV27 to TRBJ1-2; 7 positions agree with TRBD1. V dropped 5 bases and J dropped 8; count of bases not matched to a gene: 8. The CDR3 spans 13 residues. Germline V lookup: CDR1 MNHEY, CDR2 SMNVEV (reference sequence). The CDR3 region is CASSLRTGGGYTF. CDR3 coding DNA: TGTGCCAGCAGTCTAAGGACAGGAGGAGGCTACACCTTC.

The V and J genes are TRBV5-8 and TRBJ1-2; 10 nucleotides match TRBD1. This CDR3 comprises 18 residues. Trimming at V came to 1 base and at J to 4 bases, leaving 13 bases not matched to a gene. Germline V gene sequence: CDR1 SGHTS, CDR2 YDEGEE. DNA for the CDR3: TGTGCCAGCAGCTTGCTTCGGGACAGGGGCCTGCGTAGCTATGGCTACACCTTC. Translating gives CASSLLRDRGLRSYGYTF.

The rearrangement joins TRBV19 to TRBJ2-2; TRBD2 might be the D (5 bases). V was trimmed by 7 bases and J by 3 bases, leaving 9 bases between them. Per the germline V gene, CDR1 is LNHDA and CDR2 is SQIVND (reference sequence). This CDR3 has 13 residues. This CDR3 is CASTLLDTGELFF. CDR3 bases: TGTGCCAGTACCCTACTAGACACCGGGGAGCTGTTTTTT.